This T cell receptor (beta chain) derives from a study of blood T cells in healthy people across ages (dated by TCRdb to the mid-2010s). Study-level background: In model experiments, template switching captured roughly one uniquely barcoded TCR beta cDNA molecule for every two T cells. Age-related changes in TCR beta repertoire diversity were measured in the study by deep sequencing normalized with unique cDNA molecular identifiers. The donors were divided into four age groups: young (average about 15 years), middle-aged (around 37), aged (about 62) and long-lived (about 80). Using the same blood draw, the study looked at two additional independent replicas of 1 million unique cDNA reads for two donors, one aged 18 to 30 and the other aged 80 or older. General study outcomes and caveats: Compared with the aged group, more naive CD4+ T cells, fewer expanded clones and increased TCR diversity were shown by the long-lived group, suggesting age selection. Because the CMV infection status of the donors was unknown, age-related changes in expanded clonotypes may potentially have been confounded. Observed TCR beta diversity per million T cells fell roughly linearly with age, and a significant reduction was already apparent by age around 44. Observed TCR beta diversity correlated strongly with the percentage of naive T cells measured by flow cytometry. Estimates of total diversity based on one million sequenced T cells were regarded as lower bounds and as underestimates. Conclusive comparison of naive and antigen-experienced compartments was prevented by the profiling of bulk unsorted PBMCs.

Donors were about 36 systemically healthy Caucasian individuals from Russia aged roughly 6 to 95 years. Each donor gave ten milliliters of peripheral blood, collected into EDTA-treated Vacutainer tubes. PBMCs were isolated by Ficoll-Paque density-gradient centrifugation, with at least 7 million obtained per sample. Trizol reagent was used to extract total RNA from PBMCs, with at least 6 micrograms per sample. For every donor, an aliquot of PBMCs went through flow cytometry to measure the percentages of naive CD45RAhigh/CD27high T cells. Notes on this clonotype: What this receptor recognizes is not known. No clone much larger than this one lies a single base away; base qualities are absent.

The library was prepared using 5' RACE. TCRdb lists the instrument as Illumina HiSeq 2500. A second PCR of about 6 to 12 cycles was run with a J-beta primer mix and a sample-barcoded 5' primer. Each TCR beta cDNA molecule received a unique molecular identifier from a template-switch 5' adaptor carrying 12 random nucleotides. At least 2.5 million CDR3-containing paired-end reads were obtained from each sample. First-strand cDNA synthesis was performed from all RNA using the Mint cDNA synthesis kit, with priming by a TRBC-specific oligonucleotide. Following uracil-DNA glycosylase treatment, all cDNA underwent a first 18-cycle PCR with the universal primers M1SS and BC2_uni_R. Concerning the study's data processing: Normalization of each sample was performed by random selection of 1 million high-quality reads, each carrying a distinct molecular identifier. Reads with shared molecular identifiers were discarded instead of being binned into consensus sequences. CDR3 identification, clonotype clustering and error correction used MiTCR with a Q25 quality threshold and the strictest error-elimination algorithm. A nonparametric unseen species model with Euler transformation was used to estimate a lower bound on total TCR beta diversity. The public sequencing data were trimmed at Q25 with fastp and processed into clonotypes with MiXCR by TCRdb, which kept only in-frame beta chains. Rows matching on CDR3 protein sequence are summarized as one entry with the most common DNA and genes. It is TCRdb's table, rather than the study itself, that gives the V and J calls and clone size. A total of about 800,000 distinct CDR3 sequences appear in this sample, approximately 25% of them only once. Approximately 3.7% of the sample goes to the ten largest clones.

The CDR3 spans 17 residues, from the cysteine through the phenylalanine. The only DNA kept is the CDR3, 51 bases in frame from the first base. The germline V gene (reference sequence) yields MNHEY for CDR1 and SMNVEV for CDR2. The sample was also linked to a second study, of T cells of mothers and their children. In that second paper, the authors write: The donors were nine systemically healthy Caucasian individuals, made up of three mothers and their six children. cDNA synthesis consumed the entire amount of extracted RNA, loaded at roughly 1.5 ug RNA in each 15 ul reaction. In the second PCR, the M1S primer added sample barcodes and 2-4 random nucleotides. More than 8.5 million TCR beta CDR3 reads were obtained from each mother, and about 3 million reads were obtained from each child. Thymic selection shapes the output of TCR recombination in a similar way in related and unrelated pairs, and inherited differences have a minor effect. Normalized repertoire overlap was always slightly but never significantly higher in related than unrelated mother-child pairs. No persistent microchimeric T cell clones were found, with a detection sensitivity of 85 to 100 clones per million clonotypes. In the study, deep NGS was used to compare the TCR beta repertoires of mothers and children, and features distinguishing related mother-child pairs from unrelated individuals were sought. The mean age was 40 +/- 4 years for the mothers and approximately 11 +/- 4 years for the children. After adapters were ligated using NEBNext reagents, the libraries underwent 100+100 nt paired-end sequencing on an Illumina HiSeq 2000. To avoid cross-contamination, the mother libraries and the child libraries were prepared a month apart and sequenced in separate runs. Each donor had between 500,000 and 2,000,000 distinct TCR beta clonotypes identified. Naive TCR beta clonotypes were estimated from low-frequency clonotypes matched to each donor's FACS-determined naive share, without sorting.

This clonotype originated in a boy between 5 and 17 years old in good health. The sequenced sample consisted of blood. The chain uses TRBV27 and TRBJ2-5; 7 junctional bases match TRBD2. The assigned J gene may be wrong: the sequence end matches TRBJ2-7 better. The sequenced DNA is TGTGCCAGCAGCCTGAATCAGGCGGGAGTTGGGTCCTACGAGCAGTACTTC. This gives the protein CASSLNQAGVGSYEQYF.